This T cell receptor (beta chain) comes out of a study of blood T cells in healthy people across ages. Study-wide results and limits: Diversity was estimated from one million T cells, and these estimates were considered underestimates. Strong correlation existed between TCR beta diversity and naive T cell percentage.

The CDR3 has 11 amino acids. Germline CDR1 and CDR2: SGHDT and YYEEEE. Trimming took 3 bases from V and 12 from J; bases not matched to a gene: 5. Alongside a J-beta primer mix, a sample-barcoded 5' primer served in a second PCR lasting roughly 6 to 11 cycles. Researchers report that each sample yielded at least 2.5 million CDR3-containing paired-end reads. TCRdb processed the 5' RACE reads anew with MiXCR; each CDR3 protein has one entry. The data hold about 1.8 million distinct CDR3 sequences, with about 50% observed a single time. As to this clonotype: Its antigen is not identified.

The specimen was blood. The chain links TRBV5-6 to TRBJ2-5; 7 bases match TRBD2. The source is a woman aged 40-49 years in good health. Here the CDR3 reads CASSWGGSEYF. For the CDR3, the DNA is TGTGCCAGCAGCTGGGGGGGGTCGGAGTACTTC.